This T cell receptor (beta chain) was sequenced in a study of response to subunit inactivated influenza vaccine. MiXCR, run by TCRdb on the RT-PCR reads, gives a single entry per CDR3 protein. Of fewer than 700,000 distinct CDR3 sequences listed, 10% to 15% are singletons. Many counts were recorded for this clonotype. CDR3 length equals 15 residues. V trimming: 7 bases; J trimming: 5 bases; junction bases outside the gene matches: 6. This TCR came from a man in his forties or fifties who received an inactivated influenza vaccine. Sequences were derived from PBMCs from blood, sampled 40 to 50 days after vaccination. The chain employs TRBV12-3 or TRBV12-4 and TRBJ1-4; 11 bases fit TRBD1. The CDR3 DNA is TGTGCCAGCACCCGGACAGGGGGCGGGAATGAAAAACTGTTTTTT. Protein: CASTRTGGGNEKLFF.